The clone carrying this TCR beta chain occurred many times. Time point noted: persistent/refractory GD, antithyroid drugs over 5 years with positive TRAb. Construction of the TCR library relied on RNA isolated from PBMCs. Germline V gives CDR1 MNHEY, CDR2 SVGAGI. Trimming left V 2 bases short and J 7 bases short, with 12 bases between. The CDR3 length is 14 residues. These data come from a study of regulatory T cells in long-lasting Graves disease. Arm-PCR of CDR3 regions with iRepertoire HTBI primers generated TCR beta libraries. TCRdb fed the multiplex PCR reads into MiXCR, producing one record per CDR3 protein. The table lists some 430,000 distinct CDR3 sequences, around a fifth of them singletons, with approximately 6.4% in the top ten.

This TCR came from a female donor with Graves disease. The starting material was peripheral blood mononuclear cells (PBMCs), obtained when the disease was refractory, from a patient treated with antithyroid drugs. This chain links TRBV6-5 with TRBJ1-3; weak D call: TRBD1 (5 bases). CDR3 protein: CASSYLQGGNTIYF. In DNA, the CDR3 is TGTGCCAGCAGTTACCTCCAGGGTGGGAACACCATATATTTT.